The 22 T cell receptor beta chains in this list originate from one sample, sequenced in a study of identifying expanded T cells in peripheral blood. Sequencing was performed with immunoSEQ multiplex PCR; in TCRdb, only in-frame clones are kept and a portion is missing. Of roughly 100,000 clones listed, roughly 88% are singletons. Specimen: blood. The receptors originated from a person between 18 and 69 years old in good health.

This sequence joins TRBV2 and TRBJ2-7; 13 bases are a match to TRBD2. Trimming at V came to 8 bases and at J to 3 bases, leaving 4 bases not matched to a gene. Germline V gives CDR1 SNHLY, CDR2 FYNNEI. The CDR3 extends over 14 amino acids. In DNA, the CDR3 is TGTGCCAGCTGCGGACTAGCGGGAGACTACGAGCAGTACTTC. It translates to CASCGLAGDYEQYF.

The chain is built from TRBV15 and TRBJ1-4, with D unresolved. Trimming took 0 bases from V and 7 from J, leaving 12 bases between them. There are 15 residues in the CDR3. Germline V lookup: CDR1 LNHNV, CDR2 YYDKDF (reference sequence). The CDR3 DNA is TGTGCCACCAGCAGAGATCCCGGATTTTCTGAAAAACTGTTTTTT. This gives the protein CATSRDPGFSEKLFF.

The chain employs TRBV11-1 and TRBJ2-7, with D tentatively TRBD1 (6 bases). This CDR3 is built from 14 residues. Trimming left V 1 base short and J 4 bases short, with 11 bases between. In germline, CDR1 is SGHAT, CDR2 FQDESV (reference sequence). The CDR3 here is CASSLGAGVYEQYF. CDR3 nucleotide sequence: TGTGCCAGCAGCTTAGGTGCAGGGGTATACGAGCAGTACTTC.

The CDR3 spells CASGSGRAPTNEQFF. The CDR3 coding sequence is TGTGCCAGCGGAAGCGGGAGGGCCCCAACCAATGAGCAGTTCTTC. This chain joins TRBV2 and TRBJ2-1; 10 bases line up with TRBD2. Germline trimming cut 8 bases from V and 6 bases from J; bases unmatched to any gene: 10. CDR1 is SNHLY and CDR2 is FYNNEI in the germline V gene. The CDR3 is 15 residues long.

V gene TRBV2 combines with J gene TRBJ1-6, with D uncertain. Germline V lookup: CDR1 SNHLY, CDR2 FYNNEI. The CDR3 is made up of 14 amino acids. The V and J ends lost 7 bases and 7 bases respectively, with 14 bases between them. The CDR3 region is CASNTPTGNSPLHF. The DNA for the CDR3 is TGTGCCAGCAATACGCCAACGGGCAATTCACCCCTCCACTTT.

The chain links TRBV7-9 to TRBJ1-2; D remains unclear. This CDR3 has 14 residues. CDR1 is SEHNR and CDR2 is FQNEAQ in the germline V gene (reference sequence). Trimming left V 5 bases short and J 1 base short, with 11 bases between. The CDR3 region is CASSEGRFNYGYTF. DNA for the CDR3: TGTGCCAGCAGCGAAGGACGGTTTAACTATGGCTACACCTTC. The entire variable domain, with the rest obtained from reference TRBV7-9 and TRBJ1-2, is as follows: DTGVSQNPRHKITKRGQNVTFRCDPISEHNRLYWYRQTLGQGPEFLTYFQNEAQLEKSRLLSDRFSAERPKGSFSTLEIQRTEQGDSAMYLCASSEGRFNYGYTFGSGTRLTVV.

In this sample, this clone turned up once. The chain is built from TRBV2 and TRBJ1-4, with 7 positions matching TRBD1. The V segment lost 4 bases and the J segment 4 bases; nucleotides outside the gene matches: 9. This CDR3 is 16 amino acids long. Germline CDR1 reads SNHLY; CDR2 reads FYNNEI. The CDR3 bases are TGTGCCAGCAGTGGTGGAGGGACAGCCTTTAATGAAAAACTGTTTTTT. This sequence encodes CASSGGGTAFNEKLFF.

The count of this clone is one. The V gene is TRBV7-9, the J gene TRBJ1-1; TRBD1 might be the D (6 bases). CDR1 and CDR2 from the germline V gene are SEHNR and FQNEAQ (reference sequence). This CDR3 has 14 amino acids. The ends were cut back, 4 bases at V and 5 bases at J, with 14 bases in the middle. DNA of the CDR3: TGTGCCAGCAGCTATATACAGGGAGGGACTGAAGCTTTCTTT. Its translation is CASSYIQGGTEAFF.

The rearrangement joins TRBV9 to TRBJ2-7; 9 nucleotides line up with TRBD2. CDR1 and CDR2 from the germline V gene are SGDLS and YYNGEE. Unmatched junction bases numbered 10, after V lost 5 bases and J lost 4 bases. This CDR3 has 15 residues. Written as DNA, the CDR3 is TGTGCCAGCAGTTTGTCCGGGACTAGCCCATACGAGCAGTACTTC. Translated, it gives CASSLSGTSPYEQYF.

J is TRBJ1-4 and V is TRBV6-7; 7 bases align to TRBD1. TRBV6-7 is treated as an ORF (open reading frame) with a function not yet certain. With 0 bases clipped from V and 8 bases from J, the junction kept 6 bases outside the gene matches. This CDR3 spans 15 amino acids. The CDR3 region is CASSYSRQGREKLFF. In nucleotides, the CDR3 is TGTGCCAGCAGTTACTCCCGACAGGGACGGGAAAAACTGTTTTTT.

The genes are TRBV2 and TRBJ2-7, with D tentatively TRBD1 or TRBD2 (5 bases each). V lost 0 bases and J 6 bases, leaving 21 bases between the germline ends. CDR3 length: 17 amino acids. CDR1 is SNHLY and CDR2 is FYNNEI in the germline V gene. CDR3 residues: CASSEALGAPRGFEQYF. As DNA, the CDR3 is TGTGCCAGCAGTGAAGCGCTTGGGGCACCTAGAGGGTTCGAGCAGTACTTC.

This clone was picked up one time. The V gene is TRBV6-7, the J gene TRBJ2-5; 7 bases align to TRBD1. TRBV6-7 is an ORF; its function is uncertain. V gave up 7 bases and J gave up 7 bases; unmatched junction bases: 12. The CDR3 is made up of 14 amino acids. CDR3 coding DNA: TGTGCCAGCACCAAGGGACAGAGTAGATGGACCCAGTACTTC. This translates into CASTKGQSRWTQYF.

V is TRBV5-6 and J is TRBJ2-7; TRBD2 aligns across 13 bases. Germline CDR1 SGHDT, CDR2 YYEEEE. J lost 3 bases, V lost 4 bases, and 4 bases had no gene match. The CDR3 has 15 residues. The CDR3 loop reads CASSPWTSGGYEQYF. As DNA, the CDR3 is TGTGCCAGCAGCCCGTGGACTAGCGGGGGCTACGAGCAGTACTTC.

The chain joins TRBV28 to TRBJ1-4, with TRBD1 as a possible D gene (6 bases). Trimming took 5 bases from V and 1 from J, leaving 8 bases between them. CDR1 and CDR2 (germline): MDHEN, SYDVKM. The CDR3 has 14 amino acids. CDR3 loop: CASSEQGTNEKLFF. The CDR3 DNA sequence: TGTGCCAGCAGTGAACAGGGAACTAATGAAAAACTGTTTTTT.

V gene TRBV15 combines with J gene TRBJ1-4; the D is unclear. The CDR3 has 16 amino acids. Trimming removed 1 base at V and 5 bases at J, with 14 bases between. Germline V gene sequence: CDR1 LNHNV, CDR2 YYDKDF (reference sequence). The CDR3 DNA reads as TGTGCCACCAGCAGAGCCCCCAGCGCGGGGAATGAAAAACTGTTTTTT. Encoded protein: CATSRAPSAGNEKLFF. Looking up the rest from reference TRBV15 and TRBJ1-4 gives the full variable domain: DAMVIQNPRYQVTQFGKPVTLSCSQTLNHNVMYWYQQKSSQAPKLLFHYYDKDFNNEADTPDNFQSRRPNTSFCFLDIRSPGLGDTAMYLCATSRAPSAGNEKLFFGSGTQLSVL.

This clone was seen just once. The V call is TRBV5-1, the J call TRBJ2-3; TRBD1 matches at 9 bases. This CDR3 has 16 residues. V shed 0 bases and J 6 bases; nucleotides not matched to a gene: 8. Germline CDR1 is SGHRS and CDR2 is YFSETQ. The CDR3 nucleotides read TGCGCCAGCAGCTTGGTAAACAGGGGGCTGGAGGATACGCAGTATTTT. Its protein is CASSLVNRGLEDTQYF.

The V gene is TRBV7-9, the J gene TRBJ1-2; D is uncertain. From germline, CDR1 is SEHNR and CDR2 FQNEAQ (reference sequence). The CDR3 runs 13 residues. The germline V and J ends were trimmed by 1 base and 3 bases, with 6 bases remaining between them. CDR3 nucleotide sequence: TGTGCCAGCAGCTTAGACGGAGACTATGGCTACACCTTC. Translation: CASSLDGDYGYTF.

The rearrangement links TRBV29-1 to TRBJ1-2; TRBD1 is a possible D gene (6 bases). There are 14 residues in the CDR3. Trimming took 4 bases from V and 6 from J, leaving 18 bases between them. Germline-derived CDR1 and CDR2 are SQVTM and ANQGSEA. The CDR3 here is CSVGRGVVSNGYTF. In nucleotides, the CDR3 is TGCAGCGTTGGCAGGGGTGTTGTTTCTAATGGCTACACCTTC.

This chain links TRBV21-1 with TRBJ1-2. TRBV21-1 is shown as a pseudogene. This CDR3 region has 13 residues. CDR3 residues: CASSMVTPYGYTF. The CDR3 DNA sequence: TGTGCCAGCAGCATGGTGACTCCCTATGGCTACACCTTC.

DNA of the CDR3: TGTGCCAGCAGTGGACAGGGTGGCGACGAGCAGTACTTC. As protein: CASSGQGGDEQYF. The chain has TRBV6-1 and TRBJ2-7; the match to TRBD1 covers 7 bases. Germline V gene lookup returns CDR1 MNHNS and CDR2 SASEGT. The CDR3 sequence is 13 residues long. Germline trimming cut 4 bases from V and 5 bases from J; bases unmatched to any gene: 5.

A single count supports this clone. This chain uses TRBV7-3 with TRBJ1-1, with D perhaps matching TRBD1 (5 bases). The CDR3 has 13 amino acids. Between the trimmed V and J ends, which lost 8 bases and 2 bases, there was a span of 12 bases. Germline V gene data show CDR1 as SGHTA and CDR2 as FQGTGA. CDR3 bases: TGTGCCAGCGCCACCCGGGGCAACACTGAAGCTTTCTTT. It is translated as CASATRGNTEAFF.

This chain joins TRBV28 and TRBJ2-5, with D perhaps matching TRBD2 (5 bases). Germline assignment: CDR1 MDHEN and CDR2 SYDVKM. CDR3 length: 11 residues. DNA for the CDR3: TGTGTGACGGGGTTGAGCGGGACCCAGTACTTC. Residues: CVTGLSGTQYF.